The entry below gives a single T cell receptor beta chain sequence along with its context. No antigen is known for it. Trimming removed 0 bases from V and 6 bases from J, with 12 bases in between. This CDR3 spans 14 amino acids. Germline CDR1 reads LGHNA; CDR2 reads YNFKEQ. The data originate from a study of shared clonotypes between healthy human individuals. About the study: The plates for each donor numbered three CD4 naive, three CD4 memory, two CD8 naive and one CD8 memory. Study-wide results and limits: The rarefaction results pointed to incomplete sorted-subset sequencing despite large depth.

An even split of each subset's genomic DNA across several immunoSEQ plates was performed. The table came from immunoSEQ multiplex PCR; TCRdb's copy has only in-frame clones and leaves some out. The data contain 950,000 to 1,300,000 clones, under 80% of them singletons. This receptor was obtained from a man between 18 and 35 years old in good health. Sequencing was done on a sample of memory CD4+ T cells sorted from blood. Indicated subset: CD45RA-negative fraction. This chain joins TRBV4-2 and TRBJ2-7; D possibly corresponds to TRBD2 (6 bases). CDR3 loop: CASSQDLGGPEQYF. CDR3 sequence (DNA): TGTGCCAGCAGCCAAGACTTGGGAGGACCCGAGCAGTACTTC.